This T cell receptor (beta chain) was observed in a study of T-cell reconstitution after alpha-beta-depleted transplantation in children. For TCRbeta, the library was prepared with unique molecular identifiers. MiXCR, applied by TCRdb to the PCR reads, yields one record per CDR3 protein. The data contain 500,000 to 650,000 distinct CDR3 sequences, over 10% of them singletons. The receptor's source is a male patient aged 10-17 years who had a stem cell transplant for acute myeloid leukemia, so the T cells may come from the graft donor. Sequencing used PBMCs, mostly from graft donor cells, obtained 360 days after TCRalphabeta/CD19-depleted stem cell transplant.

Here the CDR3 DNA reads TGCAGCGTTGAAGACACTAGGAGGGACGAGCAGTACTTC. Residues: CSVEDTRRDEQYF. The J gene is TRBJ2-7, the V gene TRBV29-1, with D perhaps matching TRBD2 (6 bases). CDR1 and CDR2 from the germline V gene are SQVTM and ANQGSEA. This CDR3 spans 13 amino acids. V was cut by 0 bases and J by 5 bases, with 11 bases left in between.